Listed here are 20 T cell receptor beta chains from one sample, sequenced in a study of blood T cell repertoires in COVID-19. Sequencing was performed with immunoSEQ multiplex PCR; in TCRdb, only in-frame clones are kept and a portion is missing. Of roughly 250,000 clones listed, around 90% are singletons. Sequencing was performed on PBMCs or T cells enriched from blood (not recorded which). These receptors came from a human donor in a cohort exposed to, infected with or recovered from COVID-19 (not recorded which). The donor label of this sample is uncertain.

V is TRBV9 and J is TRBJ2-1, with 10 positions matching TRBD2. Germline V gives CDR1 SGDLS, CDR2 YYNGEE. CDR3 length: 15 residues. V lost 3 bases, J lost 8 bases, and 8 bases stayed unmatched. CDR3 region: CASSAGTSDLYEQFF. The CDR3 region has the DNA TGTGCCAGCAGCGCCGGGACTAGCGATTTGTATGAGCAGTTCTTC.

This chain uses TRBV4-3 with TRBJ2-7; maybe TRBD1 (5 bases). V was cut by 1 base and J by 1 base, with 8 bases left in between. CDR3 length: 14 amino acids. CDR1 and CDR2 (germline): LGHNA, YSLEER. The CDR3 coding sequence is TGCGCCAGCAGCCAAGTCAGGGTTTCCTACGAGCAGTACTTC. It is translated as CASSQVRVSYEQYF.

CDR3 amino acids: CASSLDRGPAYEQYF. CDR3 sequence (DNA): TGTGCCAGTAGTCTCGACAGGGGCCCTGCCTACGAGCAGTACTTC. This chain links TRBV19 with TRBJ2-7, with 8 nucleotides matching TRBD1. The CDR3 length is 15 residues. Germline V gives CDR1 LNHDA, CDR2 SQIVND (reference sequence). Germline trimming cut 5 bases from V and 2 bases from J; bases unmatched to any gene: 8.

The J gene is TRBJ2-5, the V gene TRBV2, with TRBD1 identical over 7 bases. The junction had 0 bases not matched to a gene; V was cut back by 5 bases and J by 3 bases. The CDR3 has 12 amino acids. Germline V gives CDR1 SNHLY, CDR2 FYNNEI. The CDR3 here is CASSTGEETQYF. CDR3 bases: TGTGCCAGCAGTACAGGGGAAGAGACCCAGTACTTC.

The V call is TRBV5-4, the J call TRBJ1-3, with TRBD1 matching 8 bases. Trimming took 4 bases from V and 7 from J; bases not matched to a gene: 13. This CDR3 has 16 amino acids. CDR1 and CDR2 (germline): SGHNT, YYREEE (reference sequence). The CDR3 DNA reads TGTGCCAGCAGCCCCGGACAGGGATCTCTTGGGAACACCATATATTTT. Translated: CASSPGQGSLGNTIYF.

The rearrangement joins TRBV5-1 to TRBJ1-4; the D is unclear. V dropped 0 bases and J dropped 8 bases, with 11 bases sitting between them. The CDR3 runs to 14 residues. In germline, CDR1 is SGHRS, CDR2 YFSETQ. In DNA form, the CDR3 reads TGCGCCAGCAGCTTGGGCATGGGAGAGGAAAAACTGTTTTTT. Protein product: CASSLGMGEEKLFF.

The chain carries TRBV6-6 and TRBJ2-2, with D maybe TRBD2 (5 bases). This CDR3 has 14 amino acids. Germline V gives CDR1 MNHNY, CDR2 SVGAGI (reference sequence). V was cut by 8 bases and J by 1 base, with 11 bases left in between. The CDR3 DNA sequence: TGTGCCAGCCGGGGTGAATTGAACACCGGGGAGCTGTTTTTT. It encodes CASRGELNTGELFF.

J is TRBJ2-7 and V is TRBV25-1, with D perhaps TRBD2 (5 bases). The CDR3 is made up of 11 amino acids. Germline V gene sequence: CDR1 MGHDK, CDR2 SYGVNS. The V end lost 6 bases, the J end lost 3 bases, and 6 bases lay between the germline ends. CDR3 loop: CASSGDYEQYF. Written as DNA, the CDR3 is TGTGCCAGCAGCGGGGACTACGAGCAGTACTTC.

V usage is TRBV3-1 (or the pseudogene TRBV3-2) and J usage is TRBJ1-5; D is perhaps TRBD1 (6 bases). CDR1 and CDR2 from the germline V gene are LGHDT and YNNKEL (reference sequence). The ends were cut back, 2 bases at V and 7 bases at J, with 9 bases in the middle. The CDR3 is 13 amino acids. The chain's CDR3 is CASSQTDRQPQHF. The CDR3 nucleotides are TGTGCCAGCAGCCAAACTGACAGGCAGCCCCAGCATTTT.

The genes are TRBV19 and TRBJ1-2, with D maybe TRBD1 (5 bases). The CDR3 runs 17 residues. V shed 4 bases and J shed 4 bases, with 22 bases lying between them. CDR1 LNHDA and CDR2 SQIVND come from the germline V gene (reference sequence). The CDR3 DNA sequence: TGTGCCAGTAGTACCCCCGGGGCAACCCGGGGGATCTATGGCTACACCTTC. Translated, it gives CASSTPGATRGIYGYTF. The full variable domain, in which reference TRBV19 and TRBJ1-2 provide the parts outside the CDR3, is DGGITQSPKYLFRKEGQNVTLSCEQNLNHDAMYWYRQDPGQGLRLIYYSQIVNDFQKGDIAEGYSVSREKKESFPLTVTSAQKNPTAFYLCASSTPGATRGIYGYTFGSGTRLTVV.

The chain has TRBV2 and TRBJ1-5, with a tentative D call TRBD1 (6 bases). The germline CDR1 and CDR2 sequences are SNHLY and FYNNEI. The CDR3 consists of 14 residues. V lost 6 bases, J lost 5 bases, and 14 bases lay in between. For the CDR3, the DNA is TGTGCCAGCAGGGGGGGGCCAGCGGATCAGCCCCAGCATTTT. Translated, it gives CASRGGPADQPQHF.

Only one count was recorded for this clone. The chain employs TRBV25-1 and TRBJ2-7; tentative D call: TRBD2 (5 bases). V shed 5 bases and J shed 5 bases, with 10 bases lying between them. Germline CDR1 and CDR2: MGHDK and SYGVNS. The CDR3 contains 12 residues. In DNA form, the CDR3 reads TGTGCCAGCAGTTCGGTCGGGGACGAGCAGTACTTC. Translation gives CASSSVGDEQYF.

The rearrangement uses TRBV13 and TRBJ2-7; TRBD1 aligns across 9 bases. Germline CDR1 reads PRHDT; CDR2 reads FYEKMQ (reference sequence). V lost 3 bases to trimming and J lost 1 base; unmatched junction nucleotides: 4. This CDR3 comprises 15 residues. CDR3 DNA sequence: TGTGCCAGCAGCTTCGGGACAGGGCCTTCCTACGAGCAGTACTTC. Residues: CASSFGTGPSYEQYF.

The chain recombines TRBV5-1 with TRBJ1-1; perhaps TRBD1 as D (5 bases). The V gene's germline CDR1 is SGHRS and CDR2 YFSETQ. The CDR3 is 13 residues long. The germline V and J ends were trimmed by 2 bases and 3 bases, with 8 bases remaining between them. The CDR3 region has the DNA TGCGCCAGCAGCTTTCAGGGTGACACTGAAGCTTTCTTT. It codes for CASSFQGDTEAFF.

This chain joins TRBV5-4 and TRBJ2-1; 10 bases match TRBD1. The CDR3 totals 15 residues. Trimming at V came to 3 bases and at J to 4 bases, leaving 4 bases not matched to a gene. Germline CDR1 reads SGHNT; CDR2 reads YYREEE (reference sequence). CDR3: CASSSGGQGYNEQFF. In DNA, the CDR3 is TGTGCCAGCAGCTCCGGGGGACAGGGGTACAATGAGCAGTTCTTC.

CDR3 coding DNA: TGTGCCAGCAGCCCCGCAACTAATGAAAAACTGTTTTTT. It translates to CASSPATNEKLFF. The chain employs TRBV7-9 and TRBJ1-4; D call uncertain. The CDR3 has 13 amino acids. The ends were cut back, 5 bases at V and 0 bases at J, with 4 bases in the middle. The germline V gene has CDR1 SEHNR and CDR2 FQNEAQ (reference sequence). Combining the CDR3 with reference TRBV7-9 and TRBJ1-4 gives the whole variable domain DTGVSQNPRHKITKRGQNVTFRCDPISEHNRLYWYRQTLGQGPEFLTYFQNEAQLEKSRLLSDRFSAERPKGSFSTLEIQRTEQGDSAMYLCASSPATNEKLFFGSGTQLSVL.

This chain uses TRBV19 with TRBJ1-3; 7 nucleotides match TRBD1. The CDR3 has 15 residues. Germline CDR1 is LNHDA and CDR2 is SQIVND (reference sequence). Trimming at V came to 5 bases and at J to 4 bases, leaving 8 bases not matched to a gene. The CDR3, as DNA: TGTGCCAGTAGTGCCAGCGGAGGGGGCGGAAACACCATATATTTT. It specifies CASSASGGGGNTIYF.

The chain is built from TRBV9 and TRBJ1-2, with D possibly being TRBD1 (5 bases). Per germline, CDR1 SGDLS and CDR2 YYNGEE. V was trimmed by 3 bases and J by 6 bases, leaving 18 bases between them. This CDR3 has 15 residues. The CDR3 is CASSAGDGTPHGYTF. The DNA for the CDR3 is TGTGCCAGCAGCGCCGGGGACGGGACTCCCCATGGCTACACCTTC.

The chain carries TRBV3-1 (or the pseudogene TRBV3-2) and TRBJ2-7, with 8 bases that match TRBD1. This CDR3 is built from 14 residues. Germline CDR1 LGHDT, CDR2 YNNKEL (reference sequence). With V trimmed by 1 base and J by 6 bases, 5 bases remained unmatched. CDR3 in DNA: TGTGCCAGCAGCCAAGGACAGGGGACGTCCGAGCAGTACTTC. This translates into CASSQGQGTSEQYF.

The chain combines TRBV24-1 with TRBJ1-4, with TRBD1 matching 8 bases. The V and J ends lost 4 bases and 2 bases, in that order; junction bases with no gene match: 8. The length of the CDR3 is 17 residues. Germline V gives CDR1 KGHDR, CDR2 SFDVKD. The CDR3 DNA is TGTGCCACCAGTGACCCACGACAGGGGTCGACTAATGAAAAACTGTTTTTT. This encodes CATSDPRQGSTNEKLFF.